These 19 T cell receptor beta chains were sequenced from one sample in a study of blood T cells in healthy people across ages. Next came a second PCR, run for about 7 to 12 cycles, which used a sample-barcoded 5' primer along with a J-beta primer mix. MiXCR, applied by TCRdb to the 5' RACE reads, yields one record per CDR3 protein. The sample lists roughly 680,000 distinct CDR3 sequences; over 40% were seen once. What was sequenced was blood. These TCRs come from a woman at least 80 years old in good health.

In DNA, the CDR3 is TGCAGCGTTGCGGGGATTGGGGCCAACGTCCTGACTTTC. It encodes CSVAGIGANVLTF. The chain joins TRBV29-1 to TRBJ2-6; D may be TRBD2 (5 bases). The CDR3 has 13 residues. The V gene's germline CDR1 is SQVTM and CDR2 ANQGSEA. Trimming cost V 4 bases and J 3 bases, with 7 bases left between them. Complete variable domain (other parts from reference TRBV29-1 and TRBJ2-6): SAVISQKPSRDICQRGTSLTIQCQVDSQVTMMFWYRQQPGQSLTLIATANQGSEATYESGFVIDKFPISRPNLTFSTLTVSNMSPEDSSIYLCSVAGIGANVLTFGAGSRLTVL.

This chain joins TRBV20-1 and TRBJ2-7; 8 nucleotides match TRBD2. The ends lost 6 bases at V and 7 bases at J; junction bases unmatched: 8. Per the germline V gene, CDR1 is DFQATT and CDR2 is SNEGSKA (reference sequence). The CDR3 totals 12 residues. The CDR3 protein is CSAKRGFDEQYF. The CDR3 coding sequence is TGCAGTGCCAAGCGGGGGTTTGATGAGCAGTACTTC.

The chain links TRBV10-3 to TRBJ2-3; possible D gene TRBD1, 6 bases. From germline, CDR1 is ENHRY and CDR2 SYGVKD. V dropped 9 bases and J dropped 4 bases, with 11 bases sitting between them. The CDR3 extends over 12 amino acids. The CDR3: CAMNRDSDTQYF. The DNA of the CDR3 is TGTGCCATGAACAGGGATTCAGATACGCAGTATTTT.

This clonotype was recorded only once. The CDR3 DNA reads TGCAGTGCTAGAGACCTAGGCCCAGAGACCCAGTACTTC. It translates to CSARDLGPETQYF. V is TRBV20-1 and J is TRBJ2-5; no reliable D call. Trimming stripped 0 bases from V and 4 bases from J, with 9 bases between. CDR3 size: 13 residues. CDR1 and CDR2 (germline): DFQATT, SNEGSKA (reference sequence).

The chain couples TRBV7-9 to TRBJ2-1; D remains ambiguous. The CDR3 is 14 residues long. The germline V gene encodes CDR1 SEHNR and CDR2 FQNEAQ (reference sequence). Trimming left V 2 bases short and J 5 bases short, with 10 bases between. For the CDR3, the DNA is TGTGCCAGCAGCTTAAGCGTCGGGCACAATGAGCAGTTCTTC. It codes for CASSLSVGHNEQFF.

This clonotype was counted at least ten times. This chain links TRBV29-1 with TRBJ2-4, with D possibly matching TRBD1 (6 bases). CDR1 is SQVTM and CDR2 is ANQGSEA in the germline V gene. CDR3 length: 14 amino acids. The V end lost 2 bases, the J end lost 2 bases, and 10 bases lay between the germline ends. CDR3 sequence (DNA): TGCAGCGTTGAACCCTGGGGGCCCAAAAACATTCAGTACTTC. This codes for CSVEPWGPKNIQYF.

The chain has TRBV5-6 and TRBJ1-5, with 8 bases that match TRBD1. Trimming cost V 0 bases and J 5 bases; bases outside gene matches: 4. Germline V gene data show CDR1 as SGHDT and CDR2 as YYEEEE. The CDR3 covers 15 residues. The CDR3 region has the DNA TGTGCCAGCAGCTTGGCGGACAGGGCCCATCAGCCCCAGCATTTT. This encodes CASSLADRAHQPQHF.

A single count supports this clonotype. This may come from a read error, since a much larger clone is one base off. V usage is TRBV20-1 and J usage is TRBJ2-3; D may match TRBD1 or TRBD2 (7 bases each). In germline, CDR1 is DFQATT, CDR2 SNEGSKA (reference sequence). The CDR3 length is 17 residues. The V and J ends lost 0 bases and 2 bases respectively, with 18 bases between them. The CDR3 coding sequence is TGCAGTGCTAGAGATGGGAGGGGGCGGTTGAACACAGATACGCAGTATTTT. This translates into CSARDGRGRLNTDTQYF.

The count of this clonotype is one. This sequence joins TRBV7-3 and TRBJ2-1, with D possibly being TRBD2 (11 bases). V dropped 0 bases and J dropped 7 bases, with 31 bases sitting between them. CDR3 length: 21 residues. Germline loops: CDR1 SGHTA, CDR2 FQGTGA. The DNA for the CDR3 is TGTGCCAGCAGCTTAACCCGACAGGGGGCTTCCGGGACTAGCGGAAAAAATGAGCAGTTCTTC. It is translated as CASSLTRQGASGTSGKNEQFF.

This clonotype has a single count. V is TRBV29-1 and J is TRBJ1-1; D is perhaps TRBD1 (6 bases). Germline CDR1 SQVTM, CDR2 ANQGSEA. V gave up 4 bases and J gave up 12 bases, with 21 bases separating them. This CDR3 comprises 13 residues. CDR3 protein: CSVGGSGIGGTFF. CDR3 DNA sequence: TGCAGCGTTGGGGGCAGTGGCATAGGGGGAACTTTCTTT.

This rearrangement joins TRBV7-2 to TRBJ2-7, with D unclear. The CDR3 runs to 11 residues. The V end was cut by 3 bases, the J end by 7 bases, with 7 bases between. Germline CDR1 and CDR2: SGHTA and FQGNSA. The CDR3 sequence is CASSFFSEQYF. CDR3 nucleotides: TGTGCCAGCAGCTTTTTTTCTGAGCAGTACTTC.

The chain has TRBV27 and TRBJ2-1, with 10 bases lining up with TRBD1. Germline V CDR1 and CDR2: MNHEY, SMNVEV (reference sequence). This CDR3 has 14 residues. J was trimmed by 8 bases and V by 3 bases; bases with no gene match: 4. CDR3 protein: CASSLGQGLDEQFF. CDR3 sequence (DNA): TGTGCCAGCAGTTTGGGACAGGGGTTAGATGAGCAGTTCTTC.

The rearrangement links TRBV6-1 to TRBJ1-5; TRBD1 is a possible D gene (5 bases). The V end lost 3 bases, the J end lost 7 bases, and 13 bases lay between the germline ends. In germline, CDR1 is MNHNS, CDR2 SASEGT. The CDR3 sequence is 14 residues long. The CDR3 region has the DNA TGTGCCAGCAGTGATGGGGCGGCATTACAGCCCCAGCATTTT. It specifies CASSDGAALQPQHF.

This clonotype turned up a few times. The V and J genes are TRBV20-1 and TRBJ2-5; 10 positions match TRBD2. Germline lookup yields CDR1 DFQATT and CDR2 SNEGSKA (reference sequence). The CDR3 length is 16 residues. Germline trimming cut 6 bases from V and 5 bases from J; bases unmatched to any gene: 15. The CDR3 nucleotides are TGCAGTGCCCCTCGCCCTAGCGGGAGTCCTCAGGAGACCCAGTACTTC. Translation gives CSAPRPSGSPQETQYF.

This clonotype has a single count. The chain couples TRBV18 to TRBJ2-3; D remains unclear. Germline CDR1 is KGHSH and CDR2 is LQKENI. The CDR3 is 13 residues long. The germline V and J ends were trimmed by 8 bases and 4 bases, with 13 bases remaining between them. CDR3 sequence reads: CASTSLGSDTQYF. The CDR3, as DNA: TGTGCCAGCACTTCACTTGGCTCAGATACGCAGTATTTT.

The CDR3 DNA sequence: TGCAGTGCTAGAGGACTAGCCTACGAGCAGTACTTC. Translating it yields CSARGLAYEQYF. The rearrangement uses TRBV20-1 and TRBJ2-4; D might be TRBD2 (6 bases). The end of the DNA is better explained by TRBJ2-7, so the J call may be wrong. This CDR3 is 12 amino acids long. Per the germline V gene, CDR1 is DFQATT and CDR2 is SNEGSKA (reference sequence).

This clonotype turned up a few times. This chain uses TRBV12-3 or TRBV12-4 with TRBJ2-1, with TRBD1 matching over 9 bases. The CDR3 has 15 residues. J lost 7 bases, V lost 3 bases, and 7 bases had no gene match. CDR3 sequence: CASSLGQGGRNEQFF. The CDR3 DNA sequence: TGTGCCAGCAGTTTGGGACAGGGAGGTAGGAATGAGCAGTTCTTC.

In its sample, this clonotype was seen many times. The chain recombines TRBV5-1 with TRBJ2-4, with D unresolved. This CDR3 has 14 residues. V lost 2 bases to trimming and J lost 4 bases, with 10 bases between them. Germline-derived CDR1 and CDR2 are SGHRS and YFSETQ. The CDR3 here is CASSFSPSKNIQYF. CDR3 DNA sequence: TGCGCCAGCAGCTTTAGTCCGTCGAAAAACATTCAGTACTTC.

The genes are TRBV28 and TRBJ2-2; 7 nucleotides agree with TRBD2. This CDR3 contains 17 residues. Germline assignment: CDR1 MDHEN and CDR2 SYDVKM. The V and J ends lost 5 bases and 2 bases, in that order; junction bases with no gene match: 11. The chain's CDR3 is CASSTKGLSLNTGELFF. As DNA, the CDR3 is TGTGCCAGCAGTACCAAGGGACTATCCCTAAACACCGGGGAGCTGTTTTTT.